The 25 T cell receptor beta chains below were found in one sample sequenced in a study of T cells in tuberculosis (dated by TCRdb to 2017 to 2018). Libraries were prepared through the immunoSEQ multiplex PCR assay. The clones in this table, taken by TCRdb from immuneACCESS, are in-frame only. Not every clone is retained; where verified, under half of the shortfall comes from an unresolved V gene, and the cause of the rest is unknown. This sample lists 30,000 to 40,000 clones; around 96% were detected once. The biggest ten clones account for approximately 6.2% of the sample. The sample taken for sequencing was PBMCs. The source is a donor between 10 and 29 years old with latent tuberculosis or without tuberculosis infection.

The chain joins TRBV30 to TRBJ2-7; 7 bases line up with TRBD2. V gave up 0 bases and J gave up 3 bases; unmatched junction bases: 5. Per germline, CDR1 GTSNPN and CDR2 SVGIG (reference sequence). The CDR3 loop spans 14 amino acids. CDR3 sequence (DNA): TGTGCCTGGAGTGTAATTGGACTAGGCTACGAGCAGTACTTC. Translated: CAWSVIGLGYEQYF.

The chain combines TRBV5-1 with TRBJ2-1, with 12 bases fitting TRBD2. Trimming cost V 0 bases and J 8 bases; bases outside gene matches: 6. The germline V gene has CDR1 SGHRS and CDR2 YFSETQ. The CDR3 consists of 16 residues. The CDR3, as DNA: TGCGCCAGCAGCTTGGTGACTAGCGGGAGTATCGATGAGCAGTTCTTC. Translation: CASSLVTSGSIDEQFF.

V gene TRBV10-1 combines with J gene TRBJ2-1; 9 nucleotides line up with TRBD2. V gave up 8 bases and J gave up 4 bases; unmatched junction bases: 18. CDR1 and CDR2 from the germline V gene are WNHNN and SYGVQD (reference sequence). This CDR3 region has 18 residues. In DNA, the CDR3 is TGCGCCAGCGCTGAAGGTCAGCGGGGGGAAATCATATACAATGAGCAGTTCTTC. Translating it yields CASAEGQRGEIIYNEQFF.

The chain combines TRBV30 with TRBJ2-5; the D gene is possibly TRBD2 (6 bases). In germline, CDR1 is GTSNPN, CDR2 SVGIG (reference sequence). The V gene lost 7 bases and the J gene lost 5 bases, with 17 bases spanning the gap. This CDR3 has 13 amino acids. Here the CDR3 DNA reads TGTGCCTCAAGTCGGGGGTTTCGGGAGACCCAGTACTTC. Encoded protein: CASSRGFRETQYF.

V and J are TRBV5-6 and TRBJ1-1; D is undetermined. Germline V gene lookup returns CDR1 SGHDT and CDR2 YYEEEE. The CDR3 loop spans 14 amino acids. Trimming removed 0 bases at V and 1 base at J, with 7 bases between. The CDR3 DNA follows: TGTGCCAGCAGCTTGGACGGCGGGAACACTGAAGCTTTCTTT. Residues: CASSLDGGNTEAFF.

The CDR3 loop is CASSPVPTGGPRGEQFF. The CDR3 DNA is TGTGCCAGCAGCCCCGTCCCTACGGGGGGACCCCGGGGTGAGCAGTTCTTC. The chain employs TRBV7-2 and TRBJ2-1; 7 bases match TRBD2. V lost 5 bases to trimming and J lost 9 bases; unmatched junction nucleotides: 19. The CDR3 sequence is 17 residues long. Germline lookup yields CDR1 SGHTA and CDR2 FQGNSA.

This clone was found once. The chain uses TRBV7-2 and TRBJ2-5, with D perhaps matching TRBD2 (6 bases). The CDR3 runs to 14 residues. Germline V lookup: CDR1 SGHTA, CDR2 FQGNSA. The germline V and J ends were trimmed by 5 bases and 2 bases, with 12 bases remaining between them. Here the CDR3 reads CASSQRDSQETQYF. The CDR3 region has the DNA TGTGCCAGCAGCCAAAGGGACTCTCAAGAGACCCAGTACTTC.

The chain combines TRBV7-2 with TRBJ2-3; maybe TRBD1 (6 bases). The CDR3 is 15 residues long. V was clipped by 2 bases and J by 1 base, with 10 bases between them. The germline CDR1 and CDR2 sequences are SGHTA and FQGNSA. CDR3 region: CASSLIGQRTDTQYF. The CDR3 region has the DNA TGTGCCAGCAGCTTAATCGGACAGCGCACAGATACGCAGTATTTT.

V and J are TRBV2 and TRBJ1-4; D ambiguous. This CDR3 region has 13 residues. V was clipped by 7 bases and J by 0 bases, with 6 bases between them. Per the germline V gene, CDR1 is SNHLY and CDR2 is FYNNEI. The CDR3 nucleotides read TGTGCCAGCAAAACAGCAACTAATGAAAAACTGTTTTTT. Protein product: CASKTATNEKLFF.

The chain combines TRBV18 with TRBJ2-7; 10 nucleotides line up with TRBD1. The CDR3 covers 14 residues. Germline CDR1 is KGHSH and CDR2 is LQKENI. The trim removed 3 bases at V and 3 bases at J, leaving 2 bases unmatched. The CDR3 sequence: CASSPGQGVYEQYF. CDR3 in DNA: TGTGCCAGCTCACCTGGACAGGGGGTCTACGAGCAGTACTTC.

The genes are TRBV7-9 and TRBJ1-5, with 8 positions matching TRBD1. This CDR3 has 14 residues. CDR1 is SEHNR and CDR2 is FQNEAQ in the germline V gene (reference sequence). The V segment lost 3 bases and the J segment 6 bases; nucleotides outside the gene matches: 4. The CDR3 here is CASSLSGGVQPQHF. The CDR3 nucleotides are TGTGCCAGCAGCTTGTCAGGGGGCGTTCAGCCCCAGCATTTT.

The chain combines TRBV6-1 with TRBJ1-2, with D unclear. The CDR3 is made up of 11 amino acids. Trimming took 6 bases from V and 9 from J, leaving 11 bases between them. Looked up from germline, CDR1 is MNHNS and CDR2 is SASEGT. The DNA for the CDR3 is TGTGCCAGCAGCCCTTTAGATAGCTACACCTTC. As protein: CASSPLDSYTF.

The chain links TRBV19 to TRBJ2-6, with 9 bases that match TRBD1. Germline values: CDR1 LNHDA, CDR2 SQIVND (reference sequence). This CDR3 spans 16 amino acids. V lost 6 bases to trimming and J lost 1 base; unmatched junction nucleotides: 4. The CDR3 region is CASSETGGSGANVLTF. CDR3 DNA sequence: TGTGCCAGTAGCGAGACAGGGGGTTCTGGGGCCAACGTCCTGACTTTC.

This chain connects TRBV21-1 to TRBJ2-7; no DNA check was done on the table's D call, TRBD1. TRBV21-1 is a documented pseudogene. There are 16 residues in the CDR3. The CDR3 DNA reads TGTGCCAGCAGCAAAGCTCCGACAGGGGCCCCCTACGAGCAGTACTTC. Amino acid sequence: CASSKAPTGAPYEQYF.

The chain is built from TRBV6-5 and TRBJ2-5; 11 nucleotides align to TRBD2. V lost 6 bases to trimming and J lost 4 bases; unmatched junction nucleotides: 4. The germline V gene encodes CDR1 MNHEY and CDR2 SVGAGI. The CDR3 totals 14 residues. CDR3 coding DNA: TGTGCCAGCAGCCACGGACTAGCGGGAGAGACCCAGTACTTC. Amino acid sequence: CASSHGLAGETQYF.

The gene calls are TRBV30 and TRBJ2-1, with D possibly TRBD2 on 6 matching bases. This CDR3 is built from 15 residues. Germline V gene lookup returns CDR1 GTSNPN and CDR2 SVGIG (reference sequence). The V and J ends lost 0 bases and 2 bases respectively, with 11 bases between them. The CDR3 sequence: CAWSVRGSTYNEQFF. The CDR3 DNA follows: TGTGCCTGGAGTGTACGGGGGTCGACCTACAATGAGCAGTTCTTC. Based on the CDR3 plus reference TRBV30 and TRBJ2-1, the full variable domain is SQTIHQWPATLVQPVGSPLSLECTVEGTSNPNLYWYRQAAGRGLQLLFYSVGIGQISSEVPQNLSASRPQDRQFILSSKKLLLSDSGFYLCAWSVRGSTYNEQFFGPGTRLTVL.

The rearrangement uses TRBV6-4 and TRBJ2-3; 12 positions agree with TRBD2. The CDR3 is made up of 16 amino acids. Germline CDR1 and CDR2: MRHNA and SNTAGT. The junction had 4 bases not matched to a gene; V was cut back by 2 bases and J by 4 bases. The CDR3 sequence is CASSDASGGAADTQYF. CDR3 nucleotide sequence: TGTGCCAGCAGTGACGCTAGCGGGGGGGCGGCAGATACGCAGTATTTT.

The chain combines TRBV6-1 with TRBJ2-7, with 8 bases matching TRBD1. The J segment lost 5 bases and the V segment lost 4 bases, leaving 7 bases of the junction unmatched. The CDR3 runs 14 residues. Germline loops: CDR1 MNHNS, CDR2 SASEGT. The CDR3 protein is CASSADRVINEQYF. CDR3 sequence (DNA): TGTGCCAGCAGTGCGGACAGGGTCATCAACGAGCAGTACTTC.

The chain carries TRBV5-1 and TRBJ2-7; tentative D call: TRBD2 (7 bases). The CDR3 loop spans 16 amino acids. Trimming took 0 bases from V and 0 from J, leaving 13 bases between them. Germline V gene lookup returns CDR1 SGHRS and CDR2 YFSETQ. CDR3 DNA sequence: TGCGCCAGCAGCTTGGGATTGCGGGGGCCCTCCTACGAGCAGTACTTC. This translates into CASSLGLRGPSYEQYF.

V is TRBV18 and J is TRBJ2-1, with a possible D match to TRBD1 (6 bases). Germline V gene data show CDR1 as KGHSH and CDR2 as LQKENI. Trimming took off 1 base at V and 3 bases at J, with 10 bases between the two ends. The CDR3 is 15 amino acids. DNA of the CDR3: TGTGCCAGCTCACCACAGGGGGTTGGCTACAATGAGCAGTTCTTC. Translated: CASSPQGVGYNEQFF.

V is TRBV7-8 and J is TRBJ1-2; perhaps TRBD1 as D (5 bases). This CDR3 has 18 amino acids. CDR1 SGHVS and CDR2 FQNEAQ come from the germline V gene. Trimming left V 5 bases short and J 0 bases short, with 22 bases between. The CDR3 reads CASSPNLSGGTSNYGYTF. The CDR3 DNA follows: TGTGCCAGCAGCCCAAACCTCTCGGGGGGTACATCTAACTATGGCTACACCTTC.

The chain has TRBV2 and TRBJ2-1; 8 positions match TRBD2. Germline loops: CDR1 SNHLY, CDR2 FYNNEI. The CDR3 length is 16 residues. V lost 7 bases, J lost 12 bases, and 20 bases stayed unmatched. CDR3 region: CASKGSWRGELDGQFF. The CDR3 bases are TGTGCCAGCAAGGGTAGTTGGCGGGGGGAATTAGACGGGCAGTTCTTC.

The sample holds a few counts of this clone. The chain recombines TRBV6-1 with TRBJ1-5, with 8 bases that match TRBD1. Germline lookup yields CDR1 MNHNS and CDR2 SASEGT. V lost 2 bases, J lost 6 bases, and 3 bases stayed unmatched. This CDR3 comprises 14 residues. The CDR3: CASSEQGAPQPQHF. The DNA of the CDR3 is TGTGCCAGCAGTGAACAGGGGGCGCCTCAGCCCCAGCATTTT.

J is TRBJ1-5 and V is TRBV5-1; tentative D call: TRBD1 (6 bases). V lost 4 bases and J lost 3, with 17 bases in between. The CDR3 is 16 residues long. Germline CDR1 is SGHRS and CDR2 is YFSETQ. In DNA form, the CDR3 reads TGCGCCAGCAGCCCAGGAACAGGGTTCCTCAATCAGCCCCAGCATTTT. This sequence encodes CASSPGTGFLNQPQHF.

This chain links TRBV29-1 with TRBJ1-6; 9 bases map to TRBD1. Germline V gene sequence: CDR1 SQVTM, CDR2 ANQGSEA. V shed 6 bases and J 6 bases; nucleotides not matched to a gene: 6. CDR3 length equals 14 residues. CDR3 bases: TGCAGCGTGCAGACAGGGGGATTTAATTCACCCCTCCACTTT. This encodes CSVQTGGFNSPLHF.